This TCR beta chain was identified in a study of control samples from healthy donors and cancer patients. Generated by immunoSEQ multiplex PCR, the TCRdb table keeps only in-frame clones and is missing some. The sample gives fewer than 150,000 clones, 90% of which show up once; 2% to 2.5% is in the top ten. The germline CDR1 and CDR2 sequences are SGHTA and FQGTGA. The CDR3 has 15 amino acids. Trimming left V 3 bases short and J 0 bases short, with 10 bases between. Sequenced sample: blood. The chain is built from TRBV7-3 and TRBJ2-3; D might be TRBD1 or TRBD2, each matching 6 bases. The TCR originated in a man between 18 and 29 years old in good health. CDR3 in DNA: TGTGCCAGCAGCTTGCAGGGGACTAGCACAGATACGCAGTATTTT. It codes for CASSLQGTSTDTQYF.